One sample yielded the 20 T cell receptor beta chains listed below, sequenced in a study of T cell repertoires in cytomegalovirus infection. One entry per CDR3 protein, called by TCRdb with MiXCR from the reads. In the table there are 200,000 to 300,000 distinct CDR3 sequences, around an eighth of which are singletons. Sequenced input: PBMCs. Source of these receptors: a human donor in good health (CMV status not recorded). Some clones in this sample may be carry-over from other donors' samples.

This chain joins TRBV2 and TRBJ2-3; 7 bases line up with TRBD1. Germline V gene lookup returns CDR1 SNHLY and CDR2 FYNNEI. Trimming removed 6 bases from V and 2 bases from J; junction bases left unmatched: 8. The CDR3 length is 15 residues. The CDR3, as DNA: TGTGCCAGCAGAGTGGGACAGTTTTACACAGATACGCAGTATTTT. This sequence encodes CASRVGQFYTDTQYF. The full variable domain, its missing parts supplied by reference TRBV2 and TRBJ2-3, is EPEVTQTPSHQVTQMGQEVILRCVPISNHLYFYWYRQILGQKVEFLVSFYNNEISEKSEIFDDQFSVERPDGSNFTLKIRSTKLEDSAMYFCASRVGQFYTDTQYFGPGTRLTVL.

The V call is TRBV25-1, the J call TRBJ1-1, with 7 nucleotides matching TRBD1. Germline-derived CDR1 and CDR2 are MGHDK and SYGVNS. The CDR3 is 15 amino acids. Unmatched junction bases numbered 2, after V lost 1 base and J lost 0 bases. The CDR3: CASSESGQMNTEAFF. As DNA, the CDR3 is TGTGCCAGCAGTGAATCGGGACAGATGAACACTGAAGCTTTCTTT.

This clonotype occurred a few times. The V call is TRBV11-3, the J call TRBJ2-2, with 14 nucleotides matching TRBD2. The germline CDR1 and CDR2 sequences are SGHNT and YENEEA. The length of the CDR3 is 16 residues. The V and J ends lost 5 bases and 7 bases, in that order; junction bases with no gene match: 6. CDR3 in DNA: TGTGCCAGCAGCATGGGACTAGCGGGAGTGGTCGGGGAGCTGTTTTTT. Translating gives CASSMGLAGVVGELFF.

The chain links TRBV5-1 to TRBJ2-1, with a possible D match to TRBD2 (6 bases). The CDR3 contains 15 residues. Germline lookup yields CDR1 SGHRS and CDR2 YFSETQ. Trimming removed 4 bases at V and 5 bases at J, with 16 bases between. The CDR3 reads CASSPEGLRNNEQFF. CDR3 coding DNA: TGCGCCAGCAGCCCGGAGGGACTCCGGAACAATGAGCAGTTCTTC. Complete variable domain (other parts from reference TRBV5-1 and TRBJ2-1): KAGVTQTPRYLIKTRGQQVTLSCSPISGHRSVSWYQQTPGQGLQFLFEYFSETQRNKGNFPGRFSGRQFSNSRSEMNVSTLELGDSALYLCASSPEGLRNNEQFFGPGTRLTVL.

This clonotype was recorded at least ten times. This chain connects TRBV6-1 to TRBJ1-3; D remains ambiguous. V was clipped by 6 bases and J by 0 bases, with 15 bases between them. CDR1 MNHNS and CDR2 SASEGT come from the germline V gene. The CDR3 length is 16 residues. CDR3 bases: TGTGCCAGCAGAGCCCGGACGGTGAGCTCTGGAAACACCATATATTTT. It translates to CASRARTVSSGNTIYF.

CDR3 region: CSVEGAGYNEQFF. The CDR3 nucleotides read TGCAGCGTTGAGGGTGCGGGTTACAATGAGCAGTTCTTC. The rearrangement uses TRBV29-1 and TRBJ2-1, with D maybe TRBD2 (5 bases). The CDR3 is made up of 13 amino acids. Between the trimmed V and J ends, which lost 3 bases and 4 bases, there was a span of 10 bases. Per germline, CDR1 SQVTM and CDR2 ANQGSEA.

This clonotype showed up just a few times. This chain joins TRBV7-9 and TRBJ1-1; D is undetermined. Trimming cost V 1 base and J 1 base, with 7 bases left between them. The germline gives CDR1 SEHNR, CDR2 FQNEAQ (reference sequence). This CDR3 region has 14 residues. The CDR3 reads CASSLGVENTEAFF. CDR3 in DNA: TGTGCCAGCAGCTTAGGTGTAGAGAACACTGAAGCTTTCTTT.

This clonotype was counted many times. V and J are TRBV12-3 or TRBV12-4 and TRBJ2-2; possible D gene TRBD2, 6 bases. The V end was cut by 8 bases, the J end by 1 base, with 14 bases between. The CDR3 is made up of 15 amino acids. The CDR3 spells CASRFTGENTGELFF. The CDR3 DNA sequence: TGTGCCAGCCGATTCACGGGGGAGAACACCGGGGAGCTGTTTTTT.

This clonotype was recorded many times. V and J are TRBV19 and TRBJ2-7; D is ambiguous. CDR1 is LNHDA, CDR2 SQIVND, per germline (reference sequence). Trimming shortened V by 2 bases and J by 6 bases, and 11 bases separated the two germline ends. The CDR3 contains 13 residues. In nucleotides, the CDR3 is TGTGCCAGTAGTATAATATCAGGTTCCGAGCAGTACTTC. This translates into CASSIISGSEQYF.

The gene calls are TRBV28 and TRBJ2-7, with D maybe TRBD1 (6 bases). V dropped 6 bases and J dropped 6 bases, with 15 bases sitting between them. CDR1 and CDR2 from the germline V gene are MDHEN and SYDVKM. The CDR3 contains 13 residues. In DNA form, the CDR3 reads TGTGCCAGCAGCCCCCCAGGGGTGGGCGAGCAGTACTTC. Encoded protein: CASSPPGVGEQYF.

This clonotype showed up just a few times. The chain employs TRBV7-3 and TRBJ2-7; D might be TRBD2 (7 bases). The V end was cut by 5 bases, the J end by 8 bases, with 16 bases between. The CDR3 is made up of 13 amino acids. Germline values: CDR1 SGHTA, CDR2 FQGTGA. The chain's CDR3 is CASSAKGGAQQYF. The CDR3 nucleotides read TGTGCCAGCAGCGCCAAGGGGGGGGCCCAGCAGTACTTC.

This clonotype counts as medium-sized. This chain links TRBV7-2 with TRBJ1-1; 7 nucleotides match TRBD1. The CDR3 sequence is 11 residues long. Germline V gene sequence: CDR1 SGHTA, CDR2 FQGNSA. The J segment lost 11 bases and the V segment lost 1 base, leaving 1 base of the junction unmatched. The CDR3 loop reads CASSLGGGAFF. In nucleotides, the CDR3 is TGTGCCAGCAGCTTAGGAGGGGGCGCTTTCTTT.

This clonotype was found many times. This chain links TRBV7-2 with TRBJ2-5; TRBD2 matches 9 bases. The CDR3 is 14 amino acids. Trimming removed 3 bases from V and 1 base from J; junction bases left unmatched: 0. Germline CDR1 is SGHTA and CDR2 is FQGNSA. CDR3 loop: CASSFSGSQETQYF. The CDR3 region has the DNA TGTGCCAGCAGCTTTAGCGGGAGCCAAGAGACCCAGTACTTC.

To note about this clonotype: This may arise from a read error, as a much more abundant clone is one base away. V gene TRBV28 combines with J gene TRBJ1-1, with D hard to call. Germline V gene data show CDR1 as MDHEN and CDR2 as SYDVKM. The CDR3 spans 12 residues. With 6 bases removed from V and 3 bases from J, the gap between germline ends came to 8 bases. The DNA for the CDR3 is TGTGCCAGCAGGGAGGGATACACTGAAGCTTTCTTT. Protein: CASREGYTEAFF.

The table lists this clonotype with many counts. The rearrangement joins TRBV20-1 to TRBJ1-2; TRBD1 might be the D (6 bases). V was cut by 0 bases and J by 3 bases, with 14 bases left in between. CDR3 size: 15 residues. Germline lookup yields CDR1 DFQATT and CDR2 SNEGSKA (reference sequence). The CDR3: CSARDQQGVDYGYTF. The CDR3 DNA reads TGCAGTGCTAGAGATCAACAGGGAGTGGACTATGGCTACACCTTC.

J is TRBJ2-1 and V is TRBV18, with 10 bases identical to TRBD2. The length of the CDR3 is 15 residues. V shed 0 bases and J 6 bases; nucleotides not matched to a gene: 2. Germline CDR1 reads KGHSH; CDR2 reads LQKENI. CDR3: CASSPPSGGTNEQFF. The CDR3 nucleotides are TGTGCCAGCTCACCACCTAGCGGGGGGACCAATGAGCAGTTCTTC.

The rearrangement links TRBV27 to TRBJ2-7, with TRBD2 matching over 8 bases. Germline values: CDR1 MNHEY, CDR2 SMNVEV (reference sequence). There are 14 residues in the CDR3. Trimming removed 6 bases from V and 1 base from J; junction bases left unmatched: 5. The CDR3 region is CASRSAGESYEQYF. In DNA form, the CDR3 reads TGTGCCAGCAGGTCAGCGGGAGAGTCCTACGAGCAGTACTTC.

Comments on this clonotype: With a much larger clone just one base away, this may be a read error. CDR3 region: CTSSLPGQVKGYTF. Here the CDR3 DNA reads TGTACCAGCAGTCTACCGGGCCAGGTGAAGGGCTACACCTTC. The chain couples TRBV26 to TRBJ1-2; TRBD1, as called in the table, went unchecked against the DNA. TRBV26 is flagged as a pseudogene. The CDR3 is 14 amino acids.

This clonotype occurred many times. The rearrangement joins TRBV29-1 to TRBJ2-2; 7 bases match TRBD1. Germline assignment: CDR1 SQVTM and CDR2 ANQGSEA. The V and J ends lost 6 bases and 1 base, in that order; junction bases with no gene match: 2. CDR3 length: 13 residues. The CDR3 DNA is TGCAGCGTGGGACAGAAGAACACCGGGGAGCTGTTTTTT. It specifies CSVGQKNTGELFF.

This clonotype was recorded at least ten times. The gene calls are TRBV4-3 and TRBJ2-1, with 8 bases aligning to TRBD2. Trimming at V came to 4 bases and at J to 8 bases, leaving 10 bases not matched to a gene. CDR3 length equals 15 residues. Germline assignment: CDR1 LGHNA and CDR2 YSLEER. The CDR3 reads CASSLGTSWGDEQFF. DNA of the CDR3: TGCGCCAGCAGCCTCGGGACTAGTTGGGGGGATGAGCAGTTCTTC.